This TCR beta chain emerged from a study of B cell selection in AIRE deficiency. CDR3 size: 16 residues. With 7 bases clipped from V and 3 bases from J, the junction kept 13 bases outside the gene matches. From germline, CDR1 is LNHDA and CDR2 SQIVND (reference sequence). Measured with immunoSEQ multiplex PCR; TCRdb has only the in-frame clones, and not every one. This sample yields 23,000 or so clones, of which over 95% are seen a single time; roughly 0.26% belongs to the top ten. CD4+CD127+ cells were sorted as the conventional CD4 T cells. Study results and limitations: Shared Treg sequences had shorter CDR3s, biased toward rearrangements with few non-templated insertions. In TCRBV usage, CDR3 length and diversity, patient Tconv and Treg cells matched healthy donors.

A remark on this clone: What it recognizes is unknown.

This TCR was recovered from a human donor in good health. The rearrangement joins TRBV19 to TRBJ1-2, with 8 bases aligning to TRBD1. Sequencing used CD4+CD127+ conventional T cells sorted from PBMCs. The CDR3: CASTRVGQGADYGYTF. The CDR3 nucleotides are TGTGCCAGTACCCGGGTGGGGCAGGGGGCAGACTATGGCTACACCTTC.